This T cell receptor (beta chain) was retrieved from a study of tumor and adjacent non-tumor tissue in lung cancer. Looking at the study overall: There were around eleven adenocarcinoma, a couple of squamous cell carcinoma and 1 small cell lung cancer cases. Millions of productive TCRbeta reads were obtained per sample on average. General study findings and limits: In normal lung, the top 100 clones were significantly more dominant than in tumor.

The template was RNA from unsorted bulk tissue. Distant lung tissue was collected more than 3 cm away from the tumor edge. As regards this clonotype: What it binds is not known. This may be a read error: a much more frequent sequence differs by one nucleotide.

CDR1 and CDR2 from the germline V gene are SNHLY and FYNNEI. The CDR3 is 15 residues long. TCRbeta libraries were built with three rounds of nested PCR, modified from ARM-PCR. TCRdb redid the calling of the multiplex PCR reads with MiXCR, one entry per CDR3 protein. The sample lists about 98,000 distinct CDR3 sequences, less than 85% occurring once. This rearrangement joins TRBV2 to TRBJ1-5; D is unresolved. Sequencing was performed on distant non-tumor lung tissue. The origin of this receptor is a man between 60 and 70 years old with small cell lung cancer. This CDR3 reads CASIEGSSSNQPQHF. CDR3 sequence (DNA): TGTGCCAGCATTGAAGGCAGTTCGAGCAATCAGCCCCAGCATTTT.